A single sample is the source of the 23 T cell receptor beta chains below, sequenced in a study of cytomegalovirus exposure and HLA in healthy donors listed by TCRdb under 2017. Library preparation used the immunoSEQ multiplex PCR assay. TCRdb took this table from immuneACCESS and kept in-frame rearrangements with V and J called. Such tables lack part of the clones; where checked against another copy, unresolved V genes explain under half of the gap, and the rest is unexplained. In this sample the table shows 150,000 to 200,000 clones, about 86% of which occur a single time. 1.4% of the sample is in the top ten clones. Sequencing was carried out using PBMCs. These receptors were taken from a woman aged 25 to 39 in good health and CMV-seronegative.

The chain carries TRBV6-1 and TRBJ2-7; D possibly corresponds to TRBD1 (6 bases). Germline V CDR1 and CDR2: MNHNS, SASEGT. The CDR3 is 13 amino acids. Trimming shortened V by 8 bases and J by 7 bases, and 18 bases separated the two germline ends. The CDR3 DNA is TGTGCCAGCGGAAGCGAGGGGACACAGGAGCAGTACTTC. Translation gives CASGSEGTQEQYF.

The rearrangement links TRBV5-1 to TRBJ2-3, with 13 bases lining up with TRBD2. The CDR3 is 18 residues long. From germline, CDR1 is SGHRS and CDR2 YFSETQ. The junction had 4 bases not matched to a gene; V was cut back by 0 bases and J by 0 bases. The CDR3 protein is CASSLGTSGGASTDTQYF. Written as DNA, the CDR3 is TGCGCCAGCAGCTTGGGGACTAGCGGGGGCGCTAGCACAGATACGCAGTATTTT.

V is TRBV29-1 and J is TRBJ1-1; 7 bases line up with TRBD1. The length of the CDR3 is 16 residues. Germline V CDR1 and CDR2: SQVTM, ANQGSEA. The V and J ends lost 6 bases and 0 bases, in that order; junction bases with no gene match: 13. The CDR3 region has the DNA TGCAGCGTGGCCGGGACAGCTTACCAAGTGAACACTGAAGCTTTCTTT. Residues: CSVAGTAYQVNTEAFF.

This chain uses TRBV5-6 with TRBJ1-5; D possibly corresponds to TRBD1 (5 bases). Trimming stripped 3 bases from V and 1 base from J, with 8 bases between. The CDR3 consists of 14 residues. CDR1 is SGHDT and CDR2 is YYEEEE in the germline V gene. The CDR3 loop is CASSSGGSNQPQHF. CDR3 nucleotides: TGTGCCAGCAGCTCGGGGGGAAGCAATCAGCCCCAGCATTTT.

The chain joins TRBV7-9 to TRBJ2-7; D is perhaps TRBD2 (5 bases). Germline CDR1 SEHNR, CDR2 FQNEAQ (reference sequence). The V end was cut by 4 bases, the J end by 2 bases, with 15 bases between. The CDR3 sequence is 15 residues long. For the CDR3, the DNA is TGTGCCAGCAGCTCCGGGAAGACGAGTGCCTACGAGCAGTACTTC. Translation gives CASSSGKTSAYEQYF.

The chain joins TRBV5-1 to TRBJ2-2; 9 nucleotides align to TRBD1. The CDR3 length is 17 residues. The V segment lost 5 bases and the J segment 4 bases; nucleotides outside the gene matches: 12. CDR1 is SGHRS and CDR2 is YFSETQ in the germline V gene. The CDR3 nucleotides are TGCGCCAGCAGTCTCGCTACAGGGGGCGGTGGCACCGGGGAGCTGTTTTTT. This codes for CASSLATGGGGTGELFF.

J is TRBJ2-7 and V is TRBV28; 8 nucleotides line up with TRBD2. The J segment lost 0 bases and the V segment lost 10 bases, leaving 8 bases of the junction unmatched. This CDR3 is 14 amino acids long. The germline gives CDR1 MDHEN, CDR2 SYDVKM. The chain's CDR3 is CATNQRGPSYEQYF. The CDR3 DNA sequence: TGTGCCACCAACCAGCGGGGGCCCTCCTACGAGCAGTACTTC.

V is TRBV27 and J is TRBJ2-1; D uncertain. The CDR3 is 13 residues long. The germline gives CDR1 MNHEY, CDR2 SMNVEV (reference sequence). The V end lost 8 bases, the J end lost 7 bases, and 15 bases lay between the germline ends. The CDR3 DNA reads TGTGCCAGCCAATCCGCCTACAGTAATGAGCAGTTCTTC. Its translation is CASQSAYSNEQFF.

V and J are TRBV7-9 and TRBJ2-2; 7 bases map to TRBD1. This CDR3 is built from 13 residues. Germline values: CDR1 SEHNR, CDR2 FQNEAQ (reference sequence). Losses at the gene ends were 3 bases for V and 7 bases for J; bases not matched to a gene: 2. The CDR3 DNA is TGTGCCAGCAGCTTCGCAGGGGGCGGGGAGCTGTTTTTT. As protein: CASSFAGGGELFF.

The CDR3 region is CASRAGVRETQYF. The CDR3 DNA reads as TGTGCCAGCAGGGCGGGGGTGCGGGAGACCCAGTACTTC. The genes are TRBV2 and TRBJ2-5, with 7 bases lining up with TRBD2. CDR1 and CDR2 from the germline V gene are SNHLY and FYNNEI. J lost 5 bases, V lost 6 bases, and 6 bases had no gene match. The CDR3 is 13 residues long.

This chain links TRBV14 with TRBJ1-2, with D unclear. The length of the CDR3 is 14 residues. Trimming took 1 base from V and 4 from J, leaving 10 bases between them. The V gene's germline CDR1 is SGHDN and CDR2 FVKESK. CDR3 loop: CASSQGYGVYGYTF. In DNA form, the CDR3 reads TGTGCCAGCAGCCAAGGGTACGGGGTCTATGGCTACACCTTC. The whole variable domain, filled in from reference TRBV14 and TRBJ1-2, reads EAGVTQFPSHSVIEKGQTVTLRCDPISGHDNLYWYRRVMGKEIKFLLHFVKESKQDESGMPNNRFLAERTGGTYSTLKVQPAELEDSGVYFCASSQGYGVYGYTFGSGTRLTVV.

The chain uses TRBV27 and TRBJ2-7; perhaps TRBD1 as D (6 bases). V was pared by 0 bases and J by 3 bases, with 12 bases between. Germline assignment: CDR1 MNHEY and CDR2 SMNVEV (reference sequence). This CDR3 has 15 residues. The CDR3 sequence: CASSLSGGFYYEQYF. DNA for the CDR3: TGTGCCAGCAGTTTATCAGGGGGTTTCTACTACGAGCAGTACTTC.

This CDR3 is CASSREVDTEAFF. CDR3 nucleotides: TGTGCCAGCTCCAGGGAGGTAGACACTGAAGCTTTCTTT. V and J are TRBV6-4 and TRBJ1-1; D may be TRBD1 (5 bases). V dropped 8 bases and J dropped 3 bases, with 13 bases sitting between them. Germline-derived CDR1 and CDR2 are MRHNA and SNTAGT. The CDR3 is 13 amino acids.

The DNA for the CDR3 is TGTGCCAGCAGTGAAGAGGAGGGGCGATATAACTATGGCTACACCTTC. Translating gives CASSEEEGRYNYGYTF. The chain combines TRBV6-1 with TRBJ1-2, with D maybe TRBD1 (5 bases). The V gene's germline CDR1 is MNHNS and CDR2 SASEGT. V gave up 1 base and J gave up 1 base, with 13 bases separating them. The CDR3 loop spans 16 amino acids.

This clone appeared a few times. The chain is built from TRBV18 and TRBJ1-4; TRBD1 might be the D (6 bases). This CDR3 spans 14 amino acids. Trimming cost V 3 bases and J 6 bases, with 11 bases left between them. Germline loops: CDR1 KGHSH, CDR2 LQKENI. CDR3 residues: CASSPLGTHEKLFF. CDR3 DNA: TGTGCCAGCTCACCCCTCGGGACACATGAAAAACTGTTTTTT.

V and J are TRBV6-5 and TRBJ1-1; D is unresolved. The length of the CDR3 is 15 residues. Deletions cut 1 base from V and 4 bases from J, with 13 bases between. The germline CDR1 and CDR2 sequences are MNHEY and SVGAGI. CDR3 nucleotide sequence: TGTGCCAGCAGTTACTTGGCATCGCAAAGCACTGAAGCTTTCTTT. As protein: CASSYLASQSTEAFF.

For the CDR3, the DNA is TGTGCCAGCAGGGGGGGCGGGAGGAGTGAAAAACTGTTTTTT. Amino acid sequence: CASRGGGRSEKLFF. This chain connects TRBV6-6 to TRBJ1-4, with D possibly matching TRBD1 (6 bases). Germline V gene lookup returns CDR1 MNHNY and CDR2 SVGAGI (reference sequence). Between the trimmed V and J ends, which lost 6 bases and 7 bases, there was a span of 15 bases. The CDR3 is 14 residues long.

This clone was recorded a few times. This chain's CDR3 is CASSVGDRGLSPLHF. CDR3 bases: TGTGCCAGCAGCGTAGGTGACAGGGGGCTGTCACCCCTCCACTTT. The chain combines TRBV9 with TRBJ1-6, with 10 bases identical to TRBD1. Unmatched junction bases numbered 4, after V lost 0 bases and J lost 10 bases. CDR1 and CDR2 (germline): SGDLS, YYNGEE. The CDR3 is 15 residues long.

The V and J genes are TRBV27 and TRBJ2-2, with 8 bases matching TRBD1. The germline V gene encodes CDR1 MNHEY and CDR2 SMNVEV (reference sequence). This CDR3 spans 14 amino acids. V dropped 8 bases and J dropped 4; count of bases not matched to a gene: 6. In DNA form, the CDR3 reads TGTGCCAGCGGACAGGGTTTGGCCACCGGGGAGCTGTTTTTT. This codes for CASGQGLATGELFF.

The CDR3 coding sequence is TGTGCCAGCTCAGGTGACACATTGAACACTGAAGCTTTCTTT. Translating it yields CASSGDTLNTEAFF. This chain links TRBV18 with TRBJ1-1; D remains unclear. Trimming took off 5 bases at V and 0 bases at J, with 10 bases between the two ends. Germline CDR1 reads KGHSH; CDR2 reads LQKENI. This CDR3 is 14 amino acids long.

This chain links TRBV5-1 with TRBJ1-1, with D hard to call. The CDR3 spans 14 residues. Germline CDR1 SGHRS, CDR2 YFSETQ. V was shortened by 6 bases and J by 2 bases, with 14 bases between the two germline ends. CDR3 sequence (DNA): TGCGCCAGCAAAAACCCCCCAGATAACACTGAAGCTTTCTTT. It translates to CASKNPPDNTEAFF.

This clone was seen only once. The V gene is TRBV7-2, the J gene TRBJ1-1, with D unclear. In germline, CDR1 is SGHTA, CDR2 FQGNSA. CDR3 length: 14 amino acids. The germline V and J ends were trimmed by 0 bases and 4 bases, with 9 bases remaining between them. The CDR3 region has the DNA TGTGCCAGCAGCTTAGCCGGGTTTTTCACTGAAGCTTTCTTT. Translation: CASSLAGFFTEAFF.

The V call is TRBV19, the J call TRBJ2-1, with 14 bases lining up with TRBD2. Unmatched junction bases numbered 4, after V lost 6 bases and J lost 0 bases. Germline V CDR1 and CDR2: LNHDA, SQIVND (reference sequence). This CDR3 contains 17 residues. This CDR3 reads CASRGTSGGFSYNEQFF. As DNA, the CDR3 is TGTGCCAGTAGGGGGACTAGCGGGGGATTCTCCTACAATGAGCAGTTCTTC.